These 23 T cell receptor beta chains came from one sample sequenced in a study of monozygotic twins with inflammatory bowel disease. TCRdb re-called the 5' RACE reads and catalogs CDR3 proteins one per entry, DNA excluded. This sample's clone table lists approximately 150,000 distinct CDR3 sequences. Sequencing was performed on blood. The origin of the receptors is a human donor with ulcerative colitis or Crohn's disease, or a healthy co-twin of an affected twin (not recorded which).

This sequence joins TRBV7-9 and TRBJ1-6; TCRdb gives TRBD1 as the D gene, but with no DNA this cannot be confirmed. The CDR3 totals 14 residues. From germline, CDR1 is SEHNR and CDR2 FQNEAQ (reference sequence). CDR3 region: CASRKGQGGSPLHF.

This chain links TRBV19 with TRBJ1-3; TCRdb picks TRBD1, but there is no DNA to check that call. The germline gives CDR1 LNHDA, CDR2 SQIVND (reference sequence). The CDR3 is made up of 18 amino acids. CDR3 in amino acids: CASSPRFSRDRGRNTIYF.

The CDR3 spells CASSLGFSYEQYF. The rearrangement links TRBV7-2 to TRBJ2-7. The CDR3 contains 13 residues. Germline CDR1 and CDR2: SGHTA and FQGNSA.

The chain has TRBV11-3 and TRBJ2-2. The CDR3 has 13 residues. Germline CDR1 and CDR2: SGHNT and YENEEA. CDR3 sequence reads: CASSLDTSGELFF. The whole variable domain, remainder taken from reference TRBV11-3 and TRBJ2-2, is EAGVVQSPRYKIIEKKQPVAFWCNPISGHNTLYWYLQNLGQGPELLIRYENEEAVDDSQLPKDRFSAERLKGVDSTLKIQPAELGDSAVYLCASSLDTSGELFFGEGSRLTVL.

V gene TRBV30 combines with J gene TRBJ1-2; TCRdb proposes TRBD1, but this gene call is untestable without DNA. CDR1 is GTSNPN and CDR2 is SVGIG in the germline V gene (reference sequence). The CDR3 sequence is 13 residues long. The CDR3: CAWSVLGGWGYTF. The whole variable domain, remainder taken from reference TRBV30 and TRBJ1-2, is SQTIHQWPATLVQPVGSPLSLECTVEGTSNPNLYWYRQAAGRGLQLLFYSVGIGQISSEVPQNLSASRPQDRQFILSSKKLLLSDSGFYLCAWSVLGGWGYTFGSGTRLTVV.

This chain joins TRBV6-4 and TRBJ2-5; TCRdb's D gene call, TRBD2, goes unchecked for lack of DNA. The CDR3 runs to 15 residues. Per germline, CDR1 MRHNA and CDR2 SNTAGT. The CDR3 sequence: CASSEGTSPQETQYF.

V is TRBV20-1 and J is TRBJ1-1; lacking DNA, the TRBD1 call made by TCRdb goes unchecked. This CDR3 contains 13 residues. Per the germline V gene, CDR1 is DFQATT and CDR2 is SNEGSKA (reference sequence). Here the CDR3 reads CSAEGGMNTEAFF.

V is TRBV7-2 and J is TRBJ2-2; TCRdb indicates TRBD1, and absent DNA this call remains unverified. Germline lookup yields CDR1 SGHTA and CDR2 FQGNSA. The CDR3 is made up of 15 amino acids. The CDR3 loop reads CASSLQGFGTGELFF.

V and J are TRBV19 and TRBJ2-1; without DNA, the TCRdb call of TRBD2 cannot be checked. The CDR3 consists of 13 residues. The germline gives CDR1 LNHDA, CDR2 SQIVND (reference sequence). The CDR3 protein is CASSIDSRGEQFF.

This chain joins TRBV7-3 and TRBJ2-2. This CDR3 has 15 amino acids. The germline CDR1 and CDR2 sequences are SGHTA and FQGTGA. The CDR3 spells CASSLRTANTGELFF.

J is TRBJ1-6 and V is TRBV18. The CDR3 runs 14 residues. Per the germline V gene, CDR1 is KGHSH and CDR2 is LQKENI. CDR3 amino acids: CASSPTGAYSPLHF. The whole variable domain, remainder taken from reference TRBV18 and TRBJ1-6, is NAGVMQNPRHLVRRRGQEARLRCSPMKGHSHVYWYRQLPEEGLKFMVYLQKENIIDESGMPKERFSAEFPKEGPSILRIQQVVRGDSAAYFCASSPTGAYSPLHFGNGTRLTVT.

The gene calls are TRBV20-1 and TRBJ1-1; TCRdb calls TRBD1, which cannot be checked without DNA. The CDR3 loop spans 12 amino acids. The germline V gene has CDR1 DFQATT and CDR2 SNEGSKA (reference sequence). The CDR3 protein is CSAPGQRFEAFF.

The rearrangement links TRBV30 to TRBJ1-2; the TCRdb D gene call, TRBD1, has no DNA to confirm it. Germline assignment: CDR1 GTSNPN and CDR2 SVGIG (reference sequence). The CDR3 runs to 12 residues. Here the CDR3 reads CAWSLTDYGYTF.

V gene TRBV7-2 combines with J gene TRBJ2-7; checking the TCRdb D call of TRBD1 is not possible without DNA. Germline CDR1 is SGHTA and CDR2 is FQGNSA. CDR3 length: 15 amino acids. The CDR3 loop reads CASSLSGLWAYEQYF.

This chain uses TRBV28 with TRBJ1-5. The CDR3 is made up of 15 amino acids. Per germline, CDR1 MDHEN and CDR2 SYDVKM. This CDR3 reads CASSGGTGREEPQHF. Supplemented by reference TRBV28 and TRBJ1-5, the full variable domain reads DVKVTQSSRYLVKRTGEKVFLECVQDMDHENMFWYRQDPGLGLRLIYFSYDVKMKEKGDIPEGYSVSREKKERFSLILESASTNQTSMYLCASSGGTGREEPQHFGDGTRLSIL.

V and J are TRBV20-1 and TRBJ2-3. The V gene's germline CDR1 is DFQATT and CDR2 SNEGSKA (reference sequence). The length of the CDR3 is 12 residues. CDR3 region: CSAKSGLGSQYF.

J is TRBJ2-1 and V is TRBV18; TCRdb proposes TRBD2, but this gene call is untestable without DNA. The CDR3 consists of 15 residues. CDR1 KGHSH and CDR2 LQKENI come from the germline V gene. CDR3 loop: CASSPPGLAYNEQFF.

The rearrangement links TRBV20-1 to TRBJ2-7; TCRdb returns TRBD1, unconfirmable since there is no DNA. Germline V CDR1 and CDR2: DFQATT, SNEGSKA (reference sequence). CDR3 size: 14 residues. The CDR3 sequence: CSARSVTGVYEQYF.

CDR3 loop: CASSEVLGWRRFGGYTF. The rearrangement joins TRBV10-2 to TRBJ1-2. Germline V gives CDR1 WSHSY, CDR2 SAAADI. The CDR3 runs 17 residues.

This sequence joins TRBV7-3 and TRBJ1-6. Germline CDR1 SGHTA, CDR2 FQGTGA. CDR3 length: 14 amino acids. The CDR3 sequence: CASSLGPVASPLHF.

The chain employs TRBV7-2 and TRBJ1-6; TCRdb proposes TRBD1, but this gene call is untestable without DNA. The CDR3 runs to 16 residues. Looked up from germline, CDR1 is SGHTA and CDR2 is FQGNSA. The chain's CDR3 is CASSLNAGTGNSPLHF.

Here the CDR3 reads CASSPHKTGKVGGDEQFF. The V call is TRBV18, the J call TRBJ2-1; as DNA is missing, the TRBD1 call by TCRdb cannot be tested. The CDR3 is 18 amino acids. Looked up from germline, CDR1 is KGHSH and CDR2 is LQKENI.

The V gene is TRBV7-2, the J gene TRBJ2-7; with no DNA, the TCRdb D assignment of TRBD1 cannot be verified. This CDR3 contains 15 residues. Germline-derived CDR1 and CDR2 are SGHTA and FQGNSA. CDR3 sequence: CASSLQGSTTYEQYF.